Following are 30 T cell receptor beta chains from one sample sequenced in a study of neurological immune-mediated disorders. This sample's time point: longitudinal time-point 3. MiXCR, run by TCRdb on the 5' RACE reads, gives a single entry per CDR3 protein. The sample records approximately 48,000 distinct CDR3 sequences, approximately 11% being singletons. Sequencing input: PBMCs. These receptors all come from a male donor with HTLV-1-associated myelopathy (HAM/TSP).

In this sample, this clonotype turned up many times. The rearrangement uses TRBV9 and TRBJ2-3; D might be TRBD2 (6 bases). Germline CDR1 is SGDLS and CDR2 is YYNGEE. The CDR3 spans 15 residues. V was cut by 0 bases and J by 4 bases, with 12 bases left in between. The DNA of the CDR3 is TGTGCCAGCAGCGTAGTCCCCAGCGGGCCAGATACGCAGTATTTT. It is translated as CASSVVPSGPDTQYF.

This clonotype was observed at least ten times. The chain links TRBV21-1 to TRBJ1-1; TRBD1, the table's D call, lacks a check against the DNA. TRBV21-1 is noted as a pseudogene. The CDR3 covers 16 residues. This CDR3 reads CASSKGKTRGNTEAFF. The CDR3 DNA is TGTGCCAGCAGCAAAGGTAAAACCCGGGGGAACACTGAAGCTTTCTTT.

V is TRBV7-3 and J is TRBJ1-1, with D possibly being TRBD1 (6 bases). From germline, CDR1 is SGHTA and CDR2 FQGTGA. V was trimmed by 8 bases and J by 6 bases, leaving 16 bases between them. The CDR3 spans 13 residues. The CDR3 region is CASGAGVGAEAFF. The CDR3 DNA reads as TGTGCCAGCGGCGCAGGGGTGGGGGCTGAAGCTTTCTTT.

This clonotype was seen many times. The genes are TRBV11-2 and TRBJ2-1; the match to TRBD2 covers 11 bases. Germline assignment: CDR1 SGHAT and CDR2 FQNNGV. The ends lost 5 bases at V and 8 bases at J; junction bases unmatched: 8. The length of the CDR3 is 15 residues. CDR3 DNA sequence: TGTGCCAGCAGCGTTATAGCGGGGGGGCCAGATGAGCAGTTCTTC. This gives the protein CASSVIAGGPDEQFF.

This clonotype occurred many times. The chain combines TRBV5-1 with TRBJ2-1, with 8 bases aligning to TRBD2. Germline V CDR1 and CDR2: SGHRS, YFSETQ. Unmatched junction bases numbered 5, after V lost 1 base and J lost 5 bases. The CDR3 sequence is 15 residues long. The CDR3 nucleotides read TGCGCCAGCAGCTTGCCCAGCGGGGGAGACAATGAGCAGTTCTTC. Residues: CASSLPSGGDNEQFF.

This clonotype turned up a few times. The gene calls are TRBV5-8 and TRBJ2-2; TRBD1 matches 8 bases. Germline lookup yields CDR1 SGHTS and CDR2 YDEGEE. CDR3 length: 16 amino acids. The V segment lost 1 base and the J segment 6 bases; nucleotides outside the gene matches: 8. CDR3 residues: CASSLKGQGFAGELFF. The CDR3 nucleotides are TGTGCCAGCAGCTTGAAAGGACAGGGATTCGCCGGGGAGCTGTTTTTT. Drawing the rest from reference TRBV5-8 and TRBJ2-2, the complete variable domain is EAGVTQSPTHLIKTRGQQATLRCSPISGHTSVYWYQQALGLGLQFLLWYDEGEERNRGNFPPRFSGRQFPNYSSELNVNALELEDSALYLCASSLKGQGFAGELFFGEGSRLTVL.

This clonotype was counted many times. This sequence joins TRBV5-1 and TRBJ1-1; D ambiguous. Germline assignment: CDR1 SGHRS and CDR2 YFSETQ. The V gene lost 0 bases and the J gene lost 1 base, with 4 bases spanning the gap. CDR3 length equals 13 residues. The CDR3 DNA sequence: TGCGCCAGCAGCTTGGGGGGGAACACTGAAGCTTTCTTT. It translates to CASSLGGNTEAFF.

This clonotype showed up many times. Here the CDR3 reads CASSQVLQVGTGRYEQYF. The CDR3, as DNA: TGTGCCAGCAGCCAAGTTCTCCAGGTCGGGACAGGGAGGTACGAGCAGTACTTC. The rearrangement uses TRBV14 and TRBJ2-7; TRBD1 aligns across 9 bases. The CDR3 runs to 18 residues. V trimming: 1 base; J trimming: 4 bases; junction bases outside the gene matches: 14. From germline, CDR1 is SGHDN and CDR2 FVKESK.

This clonotype was observed many times. The chain couples TRBV4-3 to TRBJ2-7; D unclear. The V gene lost 0 bases and the J gene lost 3 bases, with 12 bases spanning the gap. CDR3 length equals 15 residues. The germline gives CDR1 LGHNA, CDR2 YSLEER. The CDR3 is CASSQEVAGLYEQYF. The CDR3 coding sequence is TGCGCCAGCAGCCAAGAGGTAGCCGGTCTCTACGAGCAGTACTTC.

This clonotype appeared many times. The rearrangement uses TRBV5-1 and TRBJ1-1; 10 bases fit TRBD1. V was clipped by 4 bases and J by 3 bases; unmatched bases: 3. The germline V gene has CDR1 SGHRS and CDR2 YFSETQ. The CDR3 spans 14 residues. The CDR3 here is CASSTGQGYTEAFF. CDR3 nucleotides: TGCGCCAGCAGCACGGGACAGGGGTACACTGAAGCTTTCTTT.

In this sample, this clonotype turned up many times. This sequence joins TRBV5-1 and TRBJ1-2; the D is unclear. This CDR3 has 13 amino acids. V gave up 0 bases and J gave up 4 bases, with 7 bases separating them. Germline-derived CDR1 and CDR2 are SGHRS and YFSETQ. The CDR3, as DNA: TGCGCCAGCAGCTTGGGGGCAGTCTATGGCTACACCTTC. Its translation: CASSLGAVYGYTF. Drawing the rest from reference TRBV5-1 and TRBJ1-2, the complete variable domain is KAGVTQTPRYLIKTRGQQVTLSCSPISGHRSVSWYQQTPGQGLQFLFEYFSETQRNKGNFPGRFSGRQFSNSRSEMNVSTLELGDSALYLCASSLGAVYGYTFGSGTRLTVV.

This clonotype has a count of ten or more. The V call is TRBV7-2, the J call TRBJ2-3; the match to TRBD1 covers 7 bases. Germline V gene sequence: CDR1 SGHTA, CDR2 FQGNSA. The J segment lost 2 bases and the V segment lost 7 bases, leaving 6 bases of the junction unmatched. The length of the CDR3 is 14 residues. CDR3 in amino acids: CASNRGRPTDTQYF. In nucleotides, the CDR3 is TGTGCCAGCAACAGGGGCCGTCCCACAGATACGCAGTATTTT. The full variable domain, rest sourced from reference TRBV7-2 and TRBJ2-3, is GAGVSQSPSNKVTEKGKDVELRCDPISGHTALYWYRQSLGQGLEFLIYFQGNSAPDKSGLPSDRFSAERTGGSVSTLTIQRTQQEDSAVYLCASNRGRPTDTQYFGPGTRLTVL.

This clonotype was picked up many times. This rearrangement joins TRBV3-1 to TRBJ2-1; no clear D gene. The germline CDR1 and CDR2 sequences are LGHDT and YNNKEL (reference sequence). V was pared by 1 base and J by 5 bases, with 3 bases between. CDR3 length equals 12 residues. The CDR3 spells CASSQADNEQFF. As DNA, the CDR3 is TGTGCCAGCAGCCAAGCGGACAATGAGCAGTTCTTC.

This clonotype was recorded many times. The genes are TRBV10-3 and TRBJ2-3, with 7 bases aligning to TRBD1. The CDR3 is 13 amino acids. CDR1 is ENHRY and CDR2 is SYGVKD in the germline V gene. The trim removed 7 bases at V and 3 bases at J, leaving 4 bases unmatched. The CDR3 nucleotides read TGTGCCATCAAGGGGGCCAGGACAGATACGCAGTATTTT. This sequence encodes CAIKGARTDTQYF.

This clonotype was counted ten times or more. CDR3 coding DNA: TGCAGTGCCATGACTAGCGGGGGGTTGGAGACCCAGTACTTC. Translated, it gives CSAMTSGGLETQYF. The V gene is TRBV20-1, the J gene TRBJ2-5; 13 bases are shared with TRBD2. Germline CDR1 and CDR2: DFQATT and SNEGSKA (reference sequence). The ends lost 6 bases at V and 5 bases at J; junction bases unmatched: 6. This CDR3 comprises 14 residues.

This clonotype was observed a few times. For the CDR3, the DNA is TGTGCCAGCAGCGCCAACAGGGGGTCGGGCACCGGGGAGCTGTTTTTT. Amino acid sequence: CASSANRGSGTGELFF. This chain connects TRBV7-3 to TRBJ2-2, with 8 nucleotides matching TRBD1. V gave up 5 bases and J gave up 4 bases; unmatched junction bases: 9. The CDR3 loop spans 16 amino acids. In germline, CDR1 is SGHTA, CDR2 FQGTGA. The full variable domain, in which reference TRBV7-3 and TRBJ2-2 provide the parts outside the CDR3, is GAGVSQTPSNKVTEKGKYVELRCDPISGHTALYWYRQSLGQGPEFLIYFQGTGAADDSGLPNDRFFAVRPEGSVSTLKIQRTERGDSAVYLCASSANRGSGTGELFFGEGSRLTVL.

The sample holds many counts of this clonotype. The rearrangement joins TRBV20-1 to TRBJ2-1; D is perhaps TRBD2 (6 bases). CDR1 DFQATT and CDR2 SNEGSKA come from the germline V gene (reference sequence). With 3 bases removed from V and 4 bases from J, the gap between germline ends came to 16 bases. The CDR3 is 15 amino acids. This chain's CDR3 is CSARGLRGSYNEQFF. CDR3 DNA sequence: TGCAGTGCTAGGGGGCTGCGGGGCTCTTACAATGAGCAGTTCTTC.

The genes are TRBV7-2 and TRBJ2-1; TRBD1 agrees at 11 bases. V lost 4 bases and J lost 2; bases outside the gene matches: 4. Germline CDR1 is SGHTA and CDR2 is FQGNSA. This CDR3 spans 16 amino acids. CDR3 DNA sequence: TGTGCCAGCAGCTCCGGACAGGGGGCACCCTACAATGAGCAGTTCTTC. Protein: CASSSGQGAPYNEQFF.

This clonotype has at least ten counts. The V and J genes are TRBV4-3 and TRBJ2-5; the D is unclear. Germline loops: CDR1 LGHNA, CDR2 YSLEER. V lost 2 bases and J lost 6, with 13 bases in between. The CDR3 sequence is 14 residues long. CDR3 coding DNA: TGCGCCAGCAGCCAAAAACCGGGTGCACAGACCCAGTACTTC. The encoded protein is CASSQKPGAQTQYF.

This clonotype was recorded at least ten times. The chain has TRBV18 and TRBJ2-5, with a weak D call TRBD1 (6 bases). The germline V gene has CDR1 KGHSH and CDR2 LQKENI. CDR3 size: 14 residues. V shed 3 bases and J shed 1 base, with 9 bases lying between them. The CDR3 sequence is CASSPQTGQETQYF. DNA for the CDR3: TGTGCCAGCTCACCGCAGACAGGCCAAGAGACCCAGTACTTC. Supplemented by reference TRBV18 and TRBJ2-5, the full variable domain reads NAGVMQNPRHLVRRRGQEARLRCSPMKGHSHVYWYRQLPEEGLKFMVYLQKENIIDESGMPKERFSAEFPKEGPSILRIQQVVRGDSAAYFCASSPQTGQETQYFGPGTRLLVL.

This clonotype was recorded many times. The chain is built from TRBV20-1 and TRBJ1-1; the D gene is possibly TRBD1 (6 bases). CDR3 length: 13 amino acids. Germline CDR1 is DFQATT and CDR2 is SNEGSKA (reference sequence). Trimming pared 3 bases from V and 4 bases from J, leaving 12 bases between. The CDR3, as DNA: TGCAGTGCTAGCGGGGGGCTTGCCACTGAAGCTTTCTTT. It specifies CSASGGLATEAFF.

This clonotype was recorded at least ten times. Relative to the germline gene, one junction end is altered; a read error may explain this. V and J are TRBV11-2 and TRBJ2-6; 7 bases match TRBD1. The CDR3 spans 16 residues. CDR1 is SGHAT, CDR2 FQNNGV, per germline. CDR3 bases: TGTGCCAGCAGCAACCTAGACAGGGCTGGGGCCAGCGTCCTGACTTTC. This gives the protein CASSNLDRAGASVLTF.

This clonotype appeared many times. V and J are TRBV6-2 or TRBV6-3 and TRBJ1-1; TRBD1 matches at 12 bases. Germline trimming cut 8 bases from V and 6 bases from J; bases unmatched to any gene: 7. This CDR3 is built from 14 residues. The V gene's germline CDR1 is MNHEY and CDR2 SVGEGT. The CDR3 coding sequence is TGTGCCAGCTCCCCGGGACAGGGGGCACCTGAAGCTTTCTTT. Its protein product is CASSPGQGAPEAFF.

This clonotype was recorded many times. The chain couples TRBV20-1 to TRBJ1-5, with a tentative D call TRBD1 (5 bases). This CDR3 is built from 12 residues. Germline loops: CDR1 DFQATT, CDR2 SNEGSKA (reference sequence). The V end was cut by 3 bases, the J end by 10 bases, with 13 bases between. This CDR3 reads CSASTGPGPQHF. DNA for the CDR3: TGCAGTGCTAGTACGGGGCCGGGTCCCCAGCATTTT.

At least ten counts were recorded for this clonotype. J is TRBJ2-5 and V is TRBV12-3 or TRBV12-4; D tentatively reads TRBD1 or TRBD2 (5 bases each). The CDR3 has 17 amino acids. With 7 bases removed from V and 5 bases from J, the gap between germline ends came to 26 bases. The CDR3 loop reads CASTILGDVVVTETQYF. DNA of the CDR3: TGTGCCAGCACCATCCTCGGGGACGTTGTAGTAACGGAGACCCAGTACTTC.

Ten or more counts support this clonotype. CDR3 amino acids: CSARDRRRPEKLFF. CDR3 DNA sequence: TGCAGTGCTAGAGATAGGCGACGACCTGAAAAACTGTTTTTT. This chain uses TRBV20-1 with TRBJ1-4; D call uncertain. The germline V and J ends were trimmed by 0 bases and 7 bases, with 12 bases remaining between them. The CDR3 has 14 residues. CDR1 is DFQATT and CDR2 is SNEGSKA in the germline V gene (reference sequence).

V gene TRBV30 combines with J gene TRBJ2-2; possibly TRBD1 for D (6 bases). CDR3 length: 15 amino acids. Trimming pared 2 bases from V and 0 bases from J, leaving 10 bases between. Germline CDR1 and CDR2: GTSNPN and SVGIG (reference sequence). As DNA, the CDR3 is TGTGCCTGGAGTTCCCGACAGGCGAACACCGGGGAGCTGTTTTTT. Its translation is CAWSSRQANTGELFF.

This clonotype showed up just a few times. The chain employs TRBV5-1 and TRBJ2-5; 9 nucleotides align to TRBD2. J was trimmed by 3 bases and V by 0 bases; bases with no gene match: 6. Germline CDR1 SGHRS, CDR2 YFSETQ. The CDR3 is made up of 16 amino acids. This CDR3 is CASSLGSGGSEETQYF. As DNA, the CDR3 is TGCGCCAGCAGCTTGGGCAGCGGGGGGAGTGAAGAGACCCAGTACTTC.

This clonotype has at least ten counts. The rearrangement uses TRBV5-1 and TRBJ2-7; 10 bases agree with TRBD1. There are 14 residues in the CDR3. V was pared by 4 bases and J by 6 bases, with 7 bases of the junction left unmatched. Germline CDR1 SGHRS, CDR2 YFSETQ. CDR3 coding DNA: TGCGCCAGCAGCGTGACAGGGGGCAATACCGAGCAGTACTTC. Its protein is CASSVTGGNTEQYF. Drawing the rest from reference TRBV5-1 and TRBJ2-7, the complete variable domain is KAGVTQTPRYLIKTRGQQVTLSCSPISGHRSVSWYQQTPGQGLQFLFEYFSETQRNKGNFPGRFSGRQFSNSRSEMNVSTLELGDSALYLCASSVTGGNTEQYFGPGTRLTVT.

This clonotype appeared many times. The chain recombines TRBV7-9 with TRBJ2-6; D may match TRBD1 or TRBD2 (5 bases each). Germline V gene lookup returns CDR1 SEHNR and CDR2 FQNEAQ (reference sequence). V was cut by 3 bases and J by 2 bases, with 5 bases left in between. The CDR3 loop spans 14 amino acids. CDR3 region: CASSLGAGANVLTF. CDR3 DNA sequence: TGTGCCAGCAGCTTGGGGGCTGGGGCCAACGTCCTGACTTTC.